This T cell receptor (beta chain) was documented in a study of cytomegalovirus exposure and HLA in healthy donors (dated by TCRdb to 2016 to 2017). In terms of the full investigation: An earlier analysis of approximately 590 of the donors reported 250 to 300 Gb of sequence data and more than 90 million unique TCR beta sequences from approximately 180 million T cells. Every discovery cohort repertoire had been produced on one sequencing platform. A later analysis re-examined previously published TCR beta repertoires from about 670 donors and added high-resolution HLA genotyping to investigate patterns of TCR occurrence. An earlier analysis of some 500 of the donors applied high-throughput TCR beta sequencing to assess whether each TCR beta V gene segment acted as functional or pseudogenic. The number of typed donors differed by locus: about 620-640 for A, B, C, DRB1 and DQB1; approximately 520 for DQA1; approximately 600 for DPA1; and roughly 470 for DPB1. Among the approximately 430 genotyped donors, approximately 76% belonged to the genetic ancestry cluster associated with self-reported Caucasian donors. The aim of the study was to test whether cataloging public T cell receptors could identify signatures of past pathogen exposure. Donor age, sex, ethnicity and CMV serostatus were collected together with the repertoire data. Across approximately 400 genotyped donors of the cohort, an average of approximately 240,000 unique TCR beta nucleotide sequences per donor were sequenced, and roughly 18% of those sequences were non-productive. Both class I and class II loci were covered by HLA typing, at four-digit resolution. The later analysis used no new phenotypic data to find candidate immune exposures, relying instead on TCR beta sequences and their occurrence across donors. The study profiled the T cell repertoires of hundreds of subjects by immunosequencing and related them to cytomegalovirus serostatus. Genome-wide SNP genotypes for about 65% of the roughly 670 donors were used in a later genetic analysis, which treated that subset as a discovery cohort. High-throughput TCR immunosequencing, statistical association of individual TCRs with disease status, and machine learning were combined to predict cytomegalovirus infection status. Because of strong linkage in the cohort, a handful of DR-DQ haplotypes were treated as single units for association and clustering. Approximately 310 gigabases of sequencing data and around 80 million unique TCR sequences made up an early release that covered several hundred HLA-typed donors. In addition to the first cohort of 500 to 850 subjects, a separate validation cohort of over 90 different subjects was used. What the authors observed across the whole study: The classifier was reported to diagnose cytomegalovirus status with high specificity and sensitivity in both the original and validation cohorts. A later analysis found that TCR association rates varied across HLA loci, with DRB1 alleles showing the most associated TCRs and HLA-C alleles the fewest. Because HLA typing was unavailable for some donors at each locus, only the typed subset was used in association tests. Because counts were too low, roughly 18 rarely observed V segments, including chromosome 9 orphons, were left out of the earlier analysis of 500 to 650 of the donors. A later genetic analysis associated a missense DCLRE1C variant with V-gene and J-gene trimming of TCR beta chains, and an independent cohort replicated the association. A further reported finding was that TCR beta sequences accurately predicted the HLA-A and HLA-B alleles for most subjects in the first cohort. Sequencing depth was assumed to be roughly uniform across donors in the presence/absence analyses, though that assumption may not hold. The authors suggested that the approach could potentially be extended to other disease states and immunological phenotypes. The cohort was sequenced for TCR beta chains only, and without alpha or paired-chain data the features that could be detected were limited. Compared with the roughly 720-donor mean, donors in an Asian-associated ancestry cluster had fewer N-insertions in productive TCRs, according to a later genetic analysis. In an earlier analysis of under 600 of the donors, most TCR beta V segments were observed in productive rearrangements about 87% or about 30% of the time, broadly matching IMGT annotations. Compared with equally common non-associated chains, HLA-associated TCR beta chains in a later analysis were more clonally expanded and had lower generation probabilities. Specific HLA alleles were associated with around 18,000 TCR beta sequences at a false discovery rate of 0.05 in a later analysis. When HLA alleles, especially DR and DQ, strongly co-occurred, attributing TCR associations to individual alleles was difficult. In vitro tests confirmed that a few of the cytomegalovirus-associated TCR beta chains recognize cytomegalovirus antigens. For the cohort, immune exposure information was limited to CMV serostatus. Several of the top co-occurrence clusters appeared to be linked to parvovirus B19, influenza, CMV and Epstein-Barr virus, according to a later analysis. Linkage disequilibrium might explain the correlated functional status among segregating V segments, but an unknown experimental factor could not be excluded. A group of highly shared sequence variants was considered likely to be a technical artifact of the sequencing pipeline. Most TCR sequences were observed very rarely across donors, whereas some public TCRs were present in many individuals. The study gave a list of under 200 TCR beta chains associated with cytomegalovirus. In a later analysis, most CMV-associated TCR beta chains were found to appear HLA-restricted, with HLA associations seemingly driven largely by CMV exposure.

Of note for this clone: Its antigen specificity is not known. No qualities accompany the bases; no much larger clone lies one base away.

Libraries were prepared through the immunoSEQ multiplex PCR assay. For the multiplex PCR, a mixture combining 60 forward primers for TCR Vbeta segments and 13 reverse primers for TCR Jbeta segments was used. Amplification of the CDR3 region of rearranged TCR beta genes was performed with a multiplex PCR assay on genomic DNA. The amplified TCR beta libraries were sequenced on the Illumina HiSeq System as 87-base-pair reads. As for how the authors treated the data: A later analysis counted about 80 million unique TCR beta chains across the 670 or so repertoires, and some 11 million of these chains were shared by at least two donors. To remove PCR and sequencing errors, raw reads were error-corrected and collapsed into unique sequences using a nearest-neighbor algorithm that merged closely related sequences. To assign V, D and J gene segments, CDR3 sequences were aligned to IMGT reference sequences. For a sequence to be retained, a match of at least six nucleotides to both a V gene segment and a J gene segment was required. A rearrangement counted as productive if the CDR3 had no stop codons and remained in frame with V and J, and every other rearrangement counted as non-productive. CDR3 was defined by IMGT convention, running from the second conserved V-encoded cysteine to the conserved J-encoded phenylalanine. In an earlier analysis of more than 550 of the donors, sequences lacking an unambiguous match to a single V gene segment were excluded. An earlier analysis of around 600 of the donors classified V segments as functional when productive rearrangements were above 56.7% and as segregating when the standard deviation between donors was above 5%. A statistical classification framework was built for diagnosing cytomegalovirus status from the catalog of TCR beta chain sequences. In a later analysis, TCR nucleotide sequences were compared against IMGT/GENE-DB human TR gene sequences so that V and J genes could be assigned. Using the TCRdist pipeline, a later analysis assigned CDR3 sequences along with most-parsimonious VDJ recombination scenarios. In a later analysis, each TCR beta chain was defined by its CDR3 amino acid sequence together with its V-gene family, and reads lacking a unique V-gene family were excluded. To address suspected cross-contamination and a sequencing artifact, a later analysis removed several hundred highly shared, low-generation-probability nucleotide sequences. A later analysis calculated a clonal expansion index for each public chain from normalized within-repertoire ranks of inferred template counts. In a later analysis, generation probabilities were computed with a VDJ recombination model fitted to out-of-frame rearrangements, and the resulting probabilities were checked against IGoR. A later analysis scored TCR-TCR, TCR-HLA and TCR-CMV co-occurrence with hypergeometric tests, applying a repertoire-size bias correction to TCR pairs. False discovery rates were estimated in a later analysis by permuting HLA or CMV assignments 20 times. In a later analysis, co-occurring TCRs were grouped with DBSCAN, and TCRdist sequence similarity was added when clustering was performed within HLA-allele-positive subsets. Repertoires with fewer than 30,000 or more than 120,000 public chains, plus five repertoires with anomalous nucleotide sharing, were excluded from co-occurrence clustering. TCRdb took over this immuneACCESS table, retaining in-frame rearrangements with V and J assigned. Such tables are incomplete; in checked studies, under half of the missing clones stem from an unresolved V gene, and the remainder is unexplained. The V and J calls and clone size are taken from that table; D and trimming were inferred from the DNA. In this sample the table shows over 150,000 clones, 80% to 90% of which occur a single time. The ten largest clonotypes hold 0.95% to 1.5% of the sample.

The cohort comprised around 690 healthy bone marrow donors. At the time of sampling, all cohort members were nominally healthy, though unrecorded immune exposures were likely present. The donor tested CMV seropositive, placing the donor among the roughly 300 seropositive members of the cohort. A peripheral blood sample was collected from each donor, and TCR beta sequencing was performed on peripheral blood mononuclear cells. The Qiagen DNeasy Blood Extraction Kit was used to extract genomic DNA from the blood cell samples. Input material: PBMCs. The sequence was collected from a girl aged 2 to 10 in good health and CMV-seropositive.

The DNA sequence is given as TGTGCCACACAGGGTAGAACGTCTTTCTTT. Translation gives CATQGRTSFF. Recombination linked TRBV19 to TRBJ1-1, with a weak D call of TRBD1 (6 bases match). For CDR1 and CDR2, the germline V gene (reference sequence) lists LNHDA and SQIVND. V is reduced by 10 bases and J by 12 bases, leaving a spacing of 15 bases between them. There are 10 amino acids in the CDR3, from cysteine to phenylalanine inclusive. Here the CDR3 DNA is all that survives: 30 bases in frame from base 1.